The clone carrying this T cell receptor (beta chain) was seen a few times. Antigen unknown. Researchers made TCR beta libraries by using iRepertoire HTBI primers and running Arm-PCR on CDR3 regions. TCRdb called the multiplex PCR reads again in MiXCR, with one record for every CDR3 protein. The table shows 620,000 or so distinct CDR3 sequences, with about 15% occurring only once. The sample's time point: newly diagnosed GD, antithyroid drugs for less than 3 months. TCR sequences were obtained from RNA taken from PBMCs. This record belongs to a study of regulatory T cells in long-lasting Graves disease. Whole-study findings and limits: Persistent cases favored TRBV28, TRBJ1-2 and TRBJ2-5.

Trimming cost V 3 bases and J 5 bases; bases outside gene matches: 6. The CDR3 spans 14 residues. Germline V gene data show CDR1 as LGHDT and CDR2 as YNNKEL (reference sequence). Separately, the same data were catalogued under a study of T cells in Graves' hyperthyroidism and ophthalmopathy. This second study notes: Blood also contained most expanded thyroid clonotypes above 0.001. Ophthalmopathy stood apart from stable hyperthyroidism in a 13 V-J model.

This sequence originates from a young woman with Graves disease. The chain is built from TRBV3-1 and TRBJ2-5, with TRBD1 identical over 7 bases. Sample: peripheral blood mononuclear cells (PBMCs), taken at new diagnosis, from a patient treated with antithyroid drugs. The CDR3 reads CASSQRTGDETQYF. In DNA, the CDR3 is TGTGCCAGCAGCCAGAGGACAGGCGACGAGACCCAGTACTTC.